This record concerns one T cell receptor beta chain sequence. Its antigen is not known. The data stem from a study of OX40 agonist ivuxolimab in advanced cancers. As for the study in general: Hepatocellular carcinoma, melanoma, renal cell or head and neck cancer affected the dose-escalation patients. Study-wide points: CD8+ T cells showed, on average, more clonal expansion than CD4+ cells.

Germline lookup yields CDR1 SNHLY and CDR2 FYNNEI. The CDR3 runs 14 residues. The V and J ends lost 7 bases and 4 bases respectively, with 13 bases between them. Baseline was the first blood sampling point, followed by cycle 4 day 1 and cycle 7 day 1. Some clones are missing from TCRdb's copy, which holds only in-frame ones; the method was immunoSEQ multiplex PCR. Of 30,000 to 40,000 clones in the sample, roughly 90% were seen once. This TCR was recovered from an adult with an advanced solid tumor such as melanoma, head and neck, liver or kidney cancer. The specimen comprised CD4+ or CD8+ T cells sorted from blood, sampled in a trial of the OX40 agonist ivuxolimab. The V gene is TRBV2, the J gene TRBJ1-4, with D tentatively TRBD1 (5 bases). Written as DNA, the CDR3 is TGTGCCAGCAACCGGGACTGGAATAATGAAAAACTGTTTTTT. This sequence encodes CASNRDWNNEKLFF.